These T cell receptor beta chains were read from a single sample in a study of blood T cell repertoires in COVID-19. Using immunoSEQ multiplex PCR, the repertoire was profiled, and TCRdb retains in-frame clones only, with some absent. The table shows about 220,000 clones, with 82% occurring only once. Sequenced material: PBMCs or T cells enriched from blood (not recorded which). The receptor set was obtained from a woman aged 55-75 years who had recovered from COVID-19. Both conserved end residues are part of each CDR3. The D gene is left open where the match is weak. Where a row states a size, it is once, few, many or the class of an expanded clone; other rows omit it.

j_call clone_size v_call d_call cdr3_nt cdr3_aa
TRBJ1-1 once TRBV6-1 - TGTGCCAGCAGTGACAGGGACACTGAAGCTTTCTTT CASSDRDTEAFF
TRBJ1-3 - TRBV28 TRBD1 TGTGCCAGCAGAACGGCTCGGAACAGGGGTGAAAACACCATATATTTT CASRTARNRGENTIYF
TRBJ2-7 once TRBV10-3 TRBD2 TGTGCCACTAGACGGGGTAGCGGGAGGGTTTACGAGCAGTACTTC CATRRGSGRVYEQYF
TRBJ1-2 - TRBV10-3 TRBD1 TGTGCCATCAGTGAGTCGACGACAGGGTATGGCTACACCTTC CAISESTTGYGYTF
TRBJ1-2 - TRBV7-6 TRBD1 TGTGCCAGCAGCTCCTCACGGACAGGGGGCGCGGGTGGCTACACCTTC CASSSSRTGGAGGYTF
TRBJ2-3 - TRBV19 TRBD2 TGTGCCAGTAGTCCAGCGGGGGTCAGCACAGATACGCAGTATTTT CASSPAGVSTDTQYF
TRBJ1-2 - TRBV6-5 - TGTGCCAGCAGATCAGGTTTCTCTCTTAACTATGGCTACACCTTC CASRSGFSLNYGYTF
TRBJ1-1 - TRBV7-9 - TGTGCCAGCAGCTTAGGGGAGGGAACGGATGCTTTCTTT CASSLGEGTDAFF
TRBJ1-1 - TRBV5-1 TRBD1 TGCGCCAGCAGCCTGGGGGGACAGCTCAGGAACACTGAAGCTTTCTTT CASSLGGQLRNTEAFF
TRBJ2-1 - TRBV4-1 - TGCGCCAGCAGCCAGGAGGGAGTTGAGCAGTTCTTC CASSQEGVEQFF
TRBJ1-2 - TRBV7-2 - - CASSLEVGRGARPLF
TRBJ1-2 - TRBV27 - TGTGCCAGCAGTTTAAATCAGGCAGTCTATGGCTACACCTTC CASSLNQAVYGYTF
TRBJ2-6 once TRBV10-3 - TGTGCCATCAGGGATAGGAGCTCTGGGGCCAACGTCCTGACTTTC CAIRDRSSGANVLTF
TRBJ1-3 - TRBV5-4 - TGTGCCAGCAGCTTGGTGGCCAGGGGCGGTGACGGAAACACCATATATTTT CASSLVARGGDGNTIYF
TRBJ2-7 - TRBV14 TRBD1 TGTGCCAGCAGCCTGGGACAGTCGAGAAAGTACTTC CASSLGQSRKYF
TRBJ2-3 - TRBV12-3/TRBV12-4 - TGTGCCAGCAGAGTTAGCCCCACAGATACGCAGTATTTT CASRVSPTDTQYF
TRBJ2-7 - TRBV12-3/TRBV12-4 TRBD1 TGTGCCAGCAGGGAGACAGGGAACGGTGAGCAGTACTTC CASRETGNGEQYF
TRBJ2-2 - TRBV6-1 TRBD1 TGTGCCAGCAGTGGAGTCGGGACAGGGGGCACCGGGGAGCTGTTTTTT CASSGVGTGGTGELFF
TRBJ2-1 - TRBV30 TRBD2 TGTGCCTGGAGTGTCACAAGCGGGAGGACTTACAATGAGCAGTTCTTC CAWSVTSGRTYNEQFF
TRBJ1-2 once TRBV3-1/TRBV3-2 - TGTGCCAGCAGCCAATCTACAGGGCACTATGGCTACACCTTC CASSQSTGHYGYTF
TRBJ1-1 - TRBV19 - TGTGCCAGTGGCCCTTACAGGGTAGGCACTGAAGCTTTCTTT CASGPYRVGTEAFF
TRBJ2-5 - TRBV6-2/TRBV6-3 TRBD2 TGTGCCAGCAGTCCCGGGACTAGCGGGGGGCAAGAGACCCAGTACTTC CASSPGTSGGQETQYF
TRBJ1-6 - TRBV5-5 - TGTGCCAGCAGCTTGGTACAGGATAATTCACCCCTCCACTTT CASSLVQDNSPLHF
TRBJ2-3 - TRBV4-2 TRBD2 TGTGCCAGCAGCCAAGAAGGGCGGGAGATCTCAGATACGCAGTATTTT CASSQEGREISDTQYF
TRBJ2-5 - TRBV10-3 TRBD2 TGTGCCATCCGGGGGGAGGCCGGACAAGAGACCCAGTACTTC CAIRGEAGQETQYF
TRBJ2-1 once TRBV7-2 - TGTGCCAGCAGCCCTGGACTTCGCAATGAGCAGTTCTTC CASSPGLRNEQFF
TRBJ1-4 - TRBV7-9 TRBD1 TGTGCCAGCAGCTTAACGGGACAGGGCGTCCATGAAAAACTGTTTTTT CASSLTGQGVHEKLFF